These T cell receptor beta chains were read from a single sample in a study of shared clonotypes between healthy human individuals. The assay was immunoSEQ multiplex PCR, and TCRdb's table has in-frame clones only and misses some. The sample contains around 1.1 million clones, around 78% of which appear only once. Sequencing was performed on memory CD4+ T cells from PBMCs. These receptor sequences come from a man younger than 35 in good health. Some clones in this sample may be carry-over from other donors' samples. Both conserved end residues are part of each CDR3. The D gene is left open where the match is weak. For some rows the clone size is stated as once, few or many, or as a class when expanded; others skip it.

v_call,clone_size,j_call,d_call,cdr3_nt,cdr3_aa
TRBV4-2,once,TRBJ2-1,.,TGTGCCAGCACCGGGGTGGGGTCCTACAATGAGCAGTTCTTC,CASTGVGSYNEQFF
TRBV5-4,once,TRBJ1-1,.,TGTGCCAGCAGCTTGACAACGGACGGCACTGAAGCTTTCTTT,CASSLTTDGTEAFF
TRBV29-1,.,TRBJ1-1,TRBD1,TGCAGCGTCGTACCGCAGGGGGCACGGACTGAAGCTTTCTTT,CSVVPQGARTEAFF
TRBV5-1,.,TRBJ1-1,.,TGCGCCAGCAGCTTGTCGTACGTCAGCACTGAAGCTTTCTTT,CASSLSYVSTEAFF
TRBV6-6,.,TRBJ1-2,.,TGTGCCAGCAGTTACTCAGGGGTTGGTGGCTACACCTTC,CASSYSGVGGYTF
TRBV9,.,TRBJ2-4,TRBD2,TGTGCCAGCAGCAAGGGGACTAGTGGAGACATTCAGTACTTC,CASSKGTSGDIQYF
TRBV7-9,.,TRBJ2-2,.,TGTGCCAGCAGCTCCACACCGAACACCGGGGAGCTGTTTTTT,CASSSTPNTGELFF
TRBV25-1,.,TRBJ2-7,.,TGTGCCAGCAGTGAACAGCGGTCCCCTTACCCCCACGAGCAGTACTTC,CASSEQRSPYPHEQYF
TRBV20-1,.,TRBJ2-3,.,TGCAGTCGAGCCGTCACAGATACGCAGTATTTT,CSRAVTDTQYF
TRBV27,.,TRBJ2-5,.,TGTGCCAGCAGTTTATTCATCGGGGATACGGAGACCCAGTACTTC,CASSLFIGDTETQYF
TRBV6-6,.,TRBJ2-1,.,TGTGCCAGCAATGACGGCCGCGGGGACAATGAGCAGTTCTTC,CASNDGRGDNEQFF
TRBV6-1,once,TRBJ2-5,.,TGTGCCACCGAAAGGATGGAGACCCAGTACTTC,CATERMETQYF
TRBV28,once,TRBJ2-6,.,TGTGCCAGCAGGTTTTCTGGGGCCAACGTCCTGACTTTC,CASRFSGANVLTF
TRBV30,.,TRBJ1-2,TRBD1,TGTGCCTGGAGCGAAAGGACAGGGCTAGGCTACACCTTC,CAWSERTGLGYTF
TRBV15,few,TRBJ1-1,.,TGTGCCACCAGCGGGTCTGGTCTCAGAGGGGCTTTCTTT,CATSGSGLRGAFF
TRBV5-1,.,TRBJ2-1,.,TGCGCCAGCAGCTTGGAGGGGGTATACTACAATGAGGAGTTCTTC,CASSLEGVYYNEEFF
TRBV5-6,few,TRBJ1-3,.,TGTGCCAGCAGCTTGGGACAGGTCCGAAACACCATATATTTT,CASSLGQVRNTIYF
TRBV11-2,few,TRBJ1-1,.,TGTGCCAGCAGCTTACAGGGCTCGAACACTGAAGCTTTCTTT,CASSLQGSNTEAFF
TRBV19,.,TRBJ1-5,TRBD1,TGTGCCAGTAGTATGGAGTACAGGGGCACCCAGCATTTT,CASSMEYRGTQHF
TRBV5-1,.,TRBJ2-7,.,TGCGCCAGCAGCACCGGACCCTTTGGGGATTACGAGCAGTACTTC,CASSTGPFGDYEQYF
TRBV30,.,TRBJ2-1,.,TGTGCCTGGAGGGGGGACTACAATGAGCAGTTCTTC,CAWRGDYNEQFF
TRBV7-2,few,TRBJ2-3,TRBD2,TGTGCCAGCAGCCGGACTAGCGGGGGCAAGACAGATACGCAGTATTTT,CASSRTSGGKTDTQYF
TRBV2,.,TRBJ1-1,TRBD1,TGTGCCAGCAGTGAGGGGGACAGGGGCCTCCGAGGAGCTTTCTTT,CASSEGDRGLRGAFF
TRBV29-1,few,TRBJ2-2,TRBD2,TGCAGCGTGACGACTAGCGGCAACACCGGGGAGCTGTTTTTT,CSVTTSGNTGELFF
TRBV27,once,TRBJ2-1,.,TGTGCCAGCAGTTTTAACCTCCTGCCGGGACGGTACAATGAGCAGTTCTTC,CASSFNLLPGRYNEQFF
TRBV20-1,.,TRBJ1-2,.,TGCAGTGCCGAACGAGGTGGTGGCTACACCTTC,CSAERGGGYTF
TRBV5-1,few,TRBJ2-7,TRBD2,TGCGCCAGCAGCTTGGTGGGTTCGGGAGGGGAGGAGCAGTACTTC,CASSLVGSGGEEQYF